The clone carrying this T cell receptor (beta chain) was seen a handful of times. Its antigen is currently unknown. Measured with immunoSEQ multiplex PCR; TCRdb has only the in-frame clones, and not every one. The repertoire includes roughly 1,100,000 clones, 75% of them detected once, and roughly 1.5% sits in the top ten. The data belong to a study of shared clonotypes between healthy human individuals. On the study more broadly: CD4 naive and memory got three plates each, CD8 naive two, CD8 memory one.

Germline V gene data show CDR1 as SGHDN and CDR2 as FVKESK. There are 15 residues in the CDR3. Losses at the gene ends were 4 bases for V and 5 bases for J; bases not matched to a gene: 5. Findings of the study overall: Several donors had roughly 5.2% of their naive CD4 clonotypes in common. The study found lower generation probabilities in non-shared clonotypes than in those shared by all four donors. The rarefaction results pointed to incomplete sorted-subset sequencing despite large depth.

This clonotype was sampled from a young man in good health. Sequenced input: memory CD4+ T cells sorted from blood. Described subset: CD45RA-negative fraction. The rearrangement uses TRBV14 and TRBJ1-6; 7 bases are shared with TRBD1. Written as DNA, the CDR3 is TGTGCCAGCAGCCTACAGACAGGGAATAATTCACCCCTCCACTTT. Amino acid sequence: CASSLQTGNNSPLHF.